This T cell receptor beta chain was captured by sequencing in a study of T cells in Graves' hyperthyroidism and ophthalmopathy. The investigators amplified TCR beta CDR3 regions from RNA transcripts. The TCR CDR3 was amplified in a first-round RT-PCR using the HTBI primer set. TCRdb fed the multiplex PCR reads into MiXCR, producing one record per CDR3 protein. The sample includes roughly 400,000 distinct CDR3 sequences, over 12% of them seen just once. This clonotype has a count of ten or more. The CDR3 is 14 residues long. Unmatched junction bases numbered 4, after V lost 3 bases and J lost 4 bases. The germline CDR1 and CDR2 sequences are GTSNPN and SVGIG (reference sequence).

Sequenced sample: blood. This TCR was sampled from a man between 45 and 60 years old with Graves' ophthalmopathy. The chain links TRBV30 to TRBJ2-1, with TRBD2 identical over 9 bases. CDR3 nucleotides: TGTGCCTGGAGAAGACTAGCGGCTTACAATGAGCAGTTCTTC. It yields the protein CAWRRLAAYNEQFF.